This T cell receptor beta chain was recovered during a study of CD8 T cells in Susac syndrome. RNA totalling 0.5 to 1 ug underwent reverse transcription with random hexamers. TCR beta CDR3 was amplified by immunoSEQ multiplex PCR. This amplification extended across 54 Vbeta and 13 Jbeta segments. MiXCR was run by TCRdb on the immunoSEQ multiplex PCR reads, yielding one entry per CDR3 protein. The sample includes around 170,000 distinct CDR3 sequences, nearly 97% seen only once; the top ten take around 0.092%. CD8+ and CD4+ T cells circulating in blood were sequenced for TCR beta. TEMRA cells underwent FACS enrichment and CD8+ and CD4+ T cells underwent negative isolation. The sequence was obtained from a human donor with Susac syndrome. Source material: CD4+ T cells from PBMCs.

DNA for the CDR3: TGTGCCAGCAGCATTCTAGGACAGGGGGATGAGCAGTTCTTC. It translates to CASSILGQGDEQFF. V is TRBV4-2 and J is TRBJ2-1; TRBD1 aligns across 10 bases. J lost 8 bases, V lost 5 bases, and 6 bases had no gene match. The CDR3 covers 14 residues. CDR1 is LGHNA, CDR2 YNFKEQ, per germline.